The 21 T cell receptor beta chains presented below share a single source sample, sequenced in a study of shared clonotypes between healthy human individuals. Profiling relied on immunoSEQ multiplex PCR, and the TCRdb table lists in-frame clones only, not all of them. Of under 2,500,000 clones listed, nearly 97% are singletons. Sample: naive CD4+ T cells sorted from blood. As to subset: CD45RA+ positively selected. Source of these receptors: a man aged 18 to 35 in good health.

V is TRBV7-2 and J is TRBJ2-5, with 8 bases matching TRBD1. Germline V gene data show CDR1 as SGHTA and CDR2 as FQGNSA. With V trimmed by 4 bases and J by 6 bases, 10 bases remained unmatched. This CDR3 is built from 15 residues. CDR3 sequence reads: CASSSWTGIGQTQYF. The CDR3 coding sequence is TGTGCCAGCAGCTCTTGGACAGGGATAGGACAGACCCAGTACTTC.

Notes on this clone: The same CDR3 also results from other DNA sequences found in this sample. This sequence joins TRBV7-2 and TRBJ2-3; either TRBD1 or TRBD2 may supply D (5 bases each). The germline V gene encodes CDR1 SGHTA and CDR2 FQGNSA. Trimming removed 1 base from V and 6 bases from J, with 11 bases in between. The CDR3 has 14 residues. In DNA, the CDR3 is TGTGCCAGCAGCTTAGGCCAGGGAGTGGATACGCAGTATTTT. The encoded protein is CASSLGQGVDTQYF.

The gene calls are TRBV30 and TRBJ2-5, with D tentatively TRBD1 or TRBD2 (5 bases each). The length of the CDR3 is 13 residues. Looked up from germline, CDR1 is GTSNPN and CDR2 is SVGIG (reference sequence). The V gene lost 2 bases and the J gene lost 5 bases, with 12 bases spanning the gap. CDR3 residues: CAWSSGTRETQYF. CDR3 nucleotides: TGTGCCTGGAGTTCCGGGACGAGGGAGACCCAGTACTTC.

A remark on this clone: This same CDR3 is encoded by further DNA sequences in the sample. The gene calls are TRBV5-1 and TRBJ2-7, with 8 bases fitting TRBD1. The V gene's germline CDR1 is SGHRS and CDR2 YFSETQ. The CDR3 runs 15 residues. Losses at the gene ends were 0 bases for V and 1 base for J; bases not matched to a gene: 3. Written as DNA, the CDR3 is TGCGCCAGCAGCTTGGATGGACAGGGTTCCTACGAGCAGTACTTC. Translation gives CASSLDGQGSYEQYF.

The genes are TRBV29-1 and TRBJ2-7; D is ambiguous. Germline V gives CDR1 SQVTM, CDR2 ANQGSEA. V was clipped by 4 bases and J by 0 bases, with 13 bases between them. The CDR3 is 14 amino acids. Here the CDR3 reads CSVASGRSSYEQYF. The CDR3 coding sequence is TGCAGCGTTGCGTCAGGCAGAAGCTCCTACGAGCAGTACTTC.

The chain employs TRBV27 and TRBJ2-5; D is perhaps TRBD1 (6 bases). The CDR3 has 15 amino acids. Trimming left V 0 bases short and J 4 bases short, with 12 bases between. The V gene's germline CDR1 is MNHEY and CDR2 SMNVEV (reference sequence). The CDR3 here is CASSLSQGQLETQYF. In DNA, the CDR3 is TGTGCCAGCAGTTTATCGCAGGGGCAACTAGAGACCCAGTACTTC.

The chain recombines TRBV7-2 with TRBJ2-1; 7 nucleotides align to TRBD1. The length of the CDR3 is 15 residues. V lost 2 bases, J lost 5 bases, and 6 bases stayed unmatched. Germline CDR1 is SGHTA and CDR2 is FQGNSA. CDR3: CASSLRGQRNNEQFF. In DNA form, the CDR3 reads TGTGCCAGCAGCTTAAGGGGACAGCGTAACAATGAGCAGTTCTTC.

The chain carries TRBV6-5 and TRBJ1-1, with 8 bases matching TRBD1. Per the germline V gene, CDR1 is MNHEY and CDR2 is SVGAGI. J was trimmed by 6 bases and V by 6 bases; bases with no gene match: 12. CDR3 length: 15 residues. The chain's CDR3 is CASRPDRGALAEAFF. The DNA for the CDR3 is TGTGCCAGCAGGCCAGACAGGGGAGCGTTGGCTGAAGCTTTCTTT.

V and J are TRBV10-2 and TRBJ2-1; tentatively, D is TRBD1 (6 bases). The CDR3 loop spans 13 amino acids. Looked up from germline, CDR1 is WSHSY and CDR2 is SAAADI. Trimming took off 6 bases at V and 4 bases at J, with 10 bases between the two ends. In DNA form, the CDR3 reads TGCGCCAGCAGGTTGGGGACATACAATGAGCAGTTCTTC. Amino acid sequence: CASRLGTYNEQFF.

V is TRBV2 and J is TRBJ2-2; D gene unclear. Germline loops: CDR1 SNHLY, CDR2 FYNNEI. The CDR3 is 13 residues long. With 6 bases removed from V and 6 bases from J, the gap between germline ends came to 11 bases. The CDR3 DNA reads TGTGCCAGCAGACCAGGCGTCGCCGGGGAGCTGTTTTTT. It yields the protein CASRPGVAGELFF.

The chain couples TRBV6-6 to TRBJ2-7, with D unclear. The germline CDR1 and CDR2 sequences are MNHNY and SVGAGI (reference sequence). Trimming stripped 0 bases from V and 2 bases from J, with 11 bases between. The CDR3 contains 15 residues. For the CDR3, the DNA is TGTGCCAGCAGTTACTCGAGAGACGGACCCTACGAGCAGTACTTC. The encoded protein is CASSYSRDGPYEQYF.

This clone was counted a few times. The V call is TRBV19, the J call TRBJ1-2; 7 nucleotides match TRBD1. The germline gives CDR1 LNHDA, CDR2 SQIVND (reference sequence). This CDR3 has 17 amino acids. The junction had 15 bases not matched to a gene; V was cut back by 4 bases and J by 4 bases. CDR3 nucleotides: TGTGCCAGTAGTAACGGACAGGACTACGGTACGCTCTATGGCTACACCTTC. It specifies CASSNGQDYGTLYGYTF.

CDR3 sequence (DNA): TGCGCCAGCAGCTTGGTAGCGCACAATTACAATGAGCAGTTCTTC. As protein: CASSLVAHNYNEQFF. The chain recombines TRBV5-1 with TRBJ2-1, with a possible D match to TRBD2 (5 bases). Trimming took off 0 bases at V and 4 bases at J, with 11 bases between the two ends. This CDR3 comprises 15 residues. The V gene's germline CDR1 is SGHRS and CDR2 YFSETQ.

The CDR3 protein is CASSIRPGRMNTEAFF. In DNA, the CDR3 is TGTGCCAGTAGTATCCGGCCGGGACGGATGAACACTGAAGCTTTCTTT. This chain links TRBV19 with TRBJ1-1, with a weak D call TRBD1 (5 bases). Germline lookup yields CDR1 LNHDA and CDR2 SQIVND (reference sequence). Trimming removed 3 bases from V and 0 bases from J, with 14 bases in between. This CDR3 is 16 amino acids long.

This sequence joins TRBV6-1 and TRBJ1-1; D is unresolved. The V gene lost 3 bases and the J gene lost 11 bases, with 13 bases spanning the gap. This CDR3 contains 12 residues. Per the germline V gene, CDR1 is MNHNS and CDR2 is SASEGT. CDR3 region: CASSESGIKAFF. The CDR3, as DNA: TGTGCCAGCAGTGAGTCCGGAATCAAGGCTTTCTTT.

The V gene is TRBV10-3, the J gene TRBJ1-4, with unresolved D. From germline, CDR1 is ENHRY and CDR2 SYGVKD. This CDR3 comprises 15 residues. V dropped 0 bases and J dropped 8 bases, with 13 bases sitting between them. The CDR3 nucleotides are TGTGCCATCAGTGAGTCTGTGGGCCAGGTGGAAAAACTGTTTTTT. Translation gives CAISESVGQVEKLFF.

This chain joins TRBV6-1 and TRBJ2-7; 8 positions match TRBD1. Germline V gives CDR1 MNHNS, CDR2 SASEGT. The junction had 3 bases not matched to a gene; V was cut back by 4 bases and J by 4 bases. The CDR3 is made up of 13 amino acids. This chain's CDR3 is CASSGRGLYEQYF. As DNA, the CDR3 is TGTGCCAGCAGTGGCAGGGGGCTGTACGAGCAGTACTTC.

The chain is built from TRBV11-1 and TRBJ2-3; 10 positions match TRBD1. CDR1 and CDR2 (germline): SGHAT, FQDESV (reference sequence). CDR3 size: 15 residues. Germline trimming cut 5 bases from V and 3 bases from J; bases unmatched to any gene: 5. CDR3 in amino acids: CASSPWTGGTDTQYF. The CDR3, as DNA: TGTGCCAGCAGCCCCTGGACAGGGGGGACAGATACGCAGTATTTT.

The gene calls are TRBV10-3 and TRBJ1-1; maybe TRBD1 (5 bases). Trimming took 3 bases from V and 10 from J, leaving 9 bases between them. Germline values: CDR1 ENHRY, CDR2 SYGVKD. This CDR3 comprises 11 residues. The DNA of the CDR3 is TGTGCCATCAGTGACAGGGATGGAGCTTTCTTT. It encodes CAISDRDGAFF.

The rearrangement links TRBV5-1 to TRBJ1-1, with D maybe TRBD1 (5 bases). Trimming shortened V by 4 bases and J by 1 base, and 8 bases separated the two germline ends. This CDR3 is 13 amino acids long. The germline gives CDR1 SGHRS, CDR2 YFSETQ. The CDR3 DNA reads TGCGCCAGCAGCGGGGCCCCGAACACTGAAGCTTTCTTT. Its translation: CASSGAPNTEAFF.

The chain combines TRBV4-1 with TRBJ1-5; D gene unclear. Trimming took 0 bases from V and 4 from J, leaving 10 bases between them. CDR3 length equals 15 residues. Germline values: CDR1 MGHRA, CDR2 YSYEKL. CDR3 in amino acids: CASSQDSTPNQPQHF. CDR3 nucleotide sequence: TGCGCCAGCAGCCAAGATTCGACCCCTAATCAGCCCCAGCATTTT.